This TCR beta chain originates from a study of T cells in Graves' hyperthyroidism and ophthalmopathy. On the study more broadly: Pretreatment peripheral blood was obtained at initial diagnosis.

As for this clonotype: No antigen is known for it.

V lost 1 base to trimming and J lost 0 bases, with 15 bases between them. Per the germline V gene, CDR1 is LGHDT and CDR2 is YNNKEL (reference sequence). The CDR3 spans 17 residues. RNA transcripts provided the source from which TCR beta CDR3 regions were amplified. HTBI primers were used for first-round RT-PCR of the TCR CDR3. TCRdb fed the multiplex PCR reads into MiXCR, producing one record per CDR3 protein. The sample records hundreds of thousands of distinct CDR3 sequences, less than 15% being singletons. Absence of ophthalmopathy progression within 18 months defined stable Graves' hyperthyroidism. Clinical symptoms, serum thyroxine, TRAb, thyroid ultrasound and orbital computed tomography informed diagnoses. The study, taken as a whole, reports: Progression to ophthalmopathy was predicted a median of roughly 6.6 months early.

The sequenced sample consisted of blood. This chain joins TRBV3-1 and TRBJ1-1, with unresolved D. The sequence came from a woman younger than 35 with Graves' hyperthyroidism. CDR3 DNA: TGTGCCAGCAGCCAAGCCAGAGGCACCCTATTGAACACTGAAGCTTTCTTT. Its protein product is CASSQARGTLLNTEAFF.